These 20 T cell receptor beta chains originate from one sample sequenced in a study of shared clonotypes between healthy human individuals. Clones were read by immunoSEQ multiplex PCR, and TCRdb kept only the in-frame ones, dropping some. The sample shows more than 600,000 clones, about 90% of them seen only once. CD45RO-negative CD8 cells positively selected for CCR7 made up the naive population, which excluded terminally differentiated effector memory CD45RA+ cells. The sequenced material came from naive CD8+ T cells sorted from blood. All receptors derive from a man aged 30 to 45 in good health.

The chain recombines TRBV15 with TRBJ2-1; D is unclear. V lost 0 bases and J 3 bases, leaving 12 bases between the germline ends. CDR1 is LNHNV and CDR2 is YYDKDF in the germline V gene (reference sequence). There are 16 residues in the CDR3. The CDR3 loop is CATSRDLNVIYNEQFF. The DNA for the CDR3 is TGTGCCACCAGCAGAGATCTAAACGTAATCTACAATGAGCAGTTCTTC.

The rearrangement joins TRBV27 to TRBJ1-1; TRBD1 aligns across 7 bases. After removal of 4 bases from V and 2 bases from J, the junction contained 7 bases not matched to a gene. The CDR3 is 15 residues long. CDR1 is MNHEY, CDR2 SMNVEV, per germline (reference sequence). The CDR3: CASSSDRDGNTEAFF. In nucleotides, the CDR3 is TGTGCCAGCAGTTCCGACAGGGACGGTAACACTGAAGCTTTCTTT.

CDR3 DNA sequence: TGTGCCAGCAGCTTGCCCCGGGACGGAAAAGACTATGGCTACACCTTC. It codes for CASSLPRDGKDYGYTF. This chain links TRBV5-6 with TRBJ1-2, with D perhaps TRBD1 (5 bases). The germline V and J ends were trimmed by 1 base and 3 bases, with 16 bases remaining between them. The CDR3 extends over 16 amino acids. Germline loops: CDR1 SGHDT, CDR2 YYEEEE.

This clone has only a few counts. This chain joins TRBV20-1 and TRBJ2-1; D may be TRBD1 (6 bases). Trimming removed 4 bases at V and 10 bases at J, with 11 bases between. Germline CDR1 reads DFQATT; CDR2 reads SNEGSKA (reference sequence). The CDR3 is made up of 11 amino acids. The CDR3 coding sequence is TGCAGTGCTAAAACCACAGGGGAGCAGTTCTTC. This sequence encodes CSAKTTGEQFF.

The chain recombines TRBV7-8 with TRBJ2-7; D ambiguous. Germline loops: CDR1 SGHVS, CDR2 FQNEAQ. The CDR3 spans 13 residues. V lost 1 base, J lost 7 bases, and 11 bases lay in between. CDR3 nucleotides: TGTGCCAGCAGCTTAGTGGGTCATCGGGAGCAGTACTTC. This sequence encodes CASSLVGHREQYF.

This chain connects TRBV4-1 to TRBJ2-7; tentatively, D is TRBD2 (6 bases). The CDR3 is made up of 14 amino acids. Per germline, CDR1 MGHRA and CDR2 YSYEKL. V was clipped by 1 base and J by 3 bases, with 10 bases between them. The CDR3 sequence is CASSQAMGGYEQYF. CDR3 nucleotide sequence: TGCGCCAGCAGCCAAGCTATGGGGGGCTACGAGCAGTACTTC.

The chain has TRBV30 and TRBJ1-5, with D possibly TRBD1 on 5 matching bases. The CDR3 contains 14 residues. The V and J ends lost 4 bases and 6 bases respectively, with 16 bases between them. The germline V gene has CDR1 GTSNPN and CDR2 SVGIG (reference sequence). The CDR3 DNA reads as TGTGCCTGGACATCCGGGACCAAGGCTCAGCCCCAGCATTTT. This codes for CAWTSGTKAQPQHF.

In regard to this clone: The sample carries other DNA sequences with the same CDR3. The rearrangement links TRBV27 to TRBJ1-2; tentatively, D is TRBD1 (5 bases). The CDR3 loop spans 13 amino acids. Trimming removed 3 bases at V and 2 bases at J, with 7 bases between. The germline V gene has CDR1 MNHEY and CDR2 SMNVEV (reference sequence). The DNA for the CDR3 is TGTGCCAGCAGTTTCCAGGGAAACTATGGCTACACCTTC. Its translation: CASSFQGNYGYTF.

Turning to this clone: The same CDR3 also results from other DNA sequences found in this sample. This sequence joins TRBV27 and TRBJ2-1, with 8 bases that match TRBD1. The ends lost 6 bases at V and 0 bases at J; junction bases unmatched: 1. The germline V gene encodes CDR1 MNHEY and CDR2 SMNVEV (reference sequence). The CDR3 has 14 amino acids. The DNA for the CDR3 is TGTGCCAGCAGGACAGGGGCCTCCTACAATGAGCAGTTCTTC. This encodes CASRTGASYNEQFF.

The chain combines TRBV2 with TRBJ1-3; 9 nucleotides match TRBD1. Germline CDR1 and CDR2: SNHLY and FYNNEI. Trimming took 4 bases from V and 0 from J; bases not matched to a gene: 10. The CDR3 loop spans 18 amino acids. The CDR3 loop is CASSVGTGKPLSGNTIYF. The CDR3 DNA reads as TGTGCCAGCAGTGTCGGGACAGGGAAACCTCTCTCTGGAAACACCATATATTTT.

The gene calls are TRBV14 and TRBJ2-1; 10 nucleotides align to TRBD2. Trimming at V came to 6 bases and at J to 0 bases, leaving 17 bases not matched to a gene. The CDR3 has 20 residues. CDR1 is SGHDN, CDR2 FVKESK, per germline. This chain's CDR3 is CASSLRAGLAGVVSYNEQFF. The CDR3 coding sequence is TGTGCCAGCAGTTTACGCGCGGGCCTAGCGGGGGTCGTCTCCTACAATGAGCAGTTCTTC.

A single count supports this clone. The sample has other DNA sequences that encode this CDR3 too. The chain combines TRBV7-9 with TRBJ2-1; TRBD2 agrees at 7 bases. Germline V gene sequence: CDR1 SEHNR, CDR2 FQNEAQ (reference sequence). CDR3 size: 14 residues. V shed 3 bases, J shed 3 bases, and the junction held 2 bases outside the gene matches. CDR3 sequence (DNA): TGTGCCAGCAGCTTTAGCGGGCACTACAATGAGCAGTTCTTC. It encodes CASSFSGHYNEQFF.

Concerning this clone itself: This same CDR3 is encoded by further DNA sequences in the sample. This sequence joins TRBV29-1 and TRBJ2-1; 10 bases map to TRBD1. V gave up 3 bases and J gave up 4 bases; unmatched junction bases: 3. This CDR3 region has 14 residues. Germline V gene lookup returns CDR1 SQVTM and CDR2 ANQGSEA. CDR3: CSVEGQGTYNEQFF. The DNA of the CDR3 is TGCAGCGTTGAGGGACAGGGGACTTACAATGAGCAGTTCTTC.

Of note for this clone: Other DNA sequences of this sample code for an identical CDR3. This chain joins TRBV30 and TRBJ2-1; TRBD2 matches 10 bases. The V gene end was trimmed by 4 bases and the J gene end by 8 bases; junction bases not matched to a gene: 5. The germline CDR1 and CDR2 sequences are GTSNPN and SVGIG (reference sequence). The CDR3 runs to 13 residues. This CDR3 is CAWTSGSGDEQFF. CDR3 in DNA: TGTGCCTGGACTAGCGGGAGTGGCGATGAGCAGTTCTTC.

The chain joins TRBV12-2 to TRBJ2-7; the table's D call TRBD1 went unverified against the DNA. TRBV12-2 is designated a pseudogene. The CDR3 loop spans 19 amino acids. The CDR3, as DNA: TGTGCAAGTCGTCCCACATATTCACCCCAACGATGCTCCCCCTACGAGCAGTACTTC. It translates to CASRPTYSPQRCSPYEQYF.

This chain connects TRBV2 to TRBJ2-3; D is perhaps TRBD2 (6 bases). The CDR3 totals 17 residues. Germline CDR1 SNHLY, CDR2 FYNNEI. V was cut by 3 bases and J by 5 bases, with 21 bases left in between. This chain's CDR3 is CASSEFKEGAGRDTQYF. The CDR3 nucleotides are TGTGCCAGCAGTGAGTTTAAGGAGGGCGCGGGTAGAGATACGCAGTATTTT. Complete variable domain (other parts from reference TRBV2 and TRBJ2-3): EPEVTQTPSHQVTQMGQEVILRCVPISNHLYFYWYRQILGQKVEFLVSFYNNEISEKSEIFDDQFSVERPDGSNFTLKIRSTKLEDSAMYFCASSEFKEGAGRDTQYFGPGTRLTVL.

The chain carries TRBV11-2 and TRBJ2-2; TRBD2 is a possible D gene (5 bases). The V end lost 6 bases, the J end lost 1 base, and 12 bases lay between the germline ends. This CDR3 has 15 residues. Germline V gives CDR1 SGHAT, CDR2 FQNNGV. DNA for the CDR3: TGTGCCAGCAGGGAGGTGATGTTGAACACCGGGGAGCTGTTTTTT. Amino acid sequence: CASREVMLNTGELFF.

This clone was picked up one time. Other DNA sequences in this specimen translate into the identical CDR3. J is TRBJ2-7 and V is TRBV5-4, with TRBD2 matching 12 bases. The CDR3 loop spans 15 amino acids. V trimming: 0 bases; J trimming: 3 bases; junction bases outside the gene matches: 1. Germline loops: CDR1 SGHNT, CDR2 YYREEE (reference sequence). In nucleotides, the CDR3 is TGTGCCAGCAGCTTGGGGACTAGCGGGAACTACGAGCAGTACTTC. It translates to CASSLGTSGNYEQYF.

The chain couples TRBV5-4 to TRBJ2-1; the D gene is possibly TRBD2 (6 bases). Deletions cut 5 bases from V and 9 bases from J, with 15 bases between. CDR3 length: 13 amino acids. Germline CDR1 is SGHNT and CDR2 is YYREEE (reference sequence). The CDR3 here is CASRNPPGGEQFF. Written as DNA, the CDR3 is TGTGCCAGCAGAAACCCCCCCGGGGGTGAGCAGTTCTTC.

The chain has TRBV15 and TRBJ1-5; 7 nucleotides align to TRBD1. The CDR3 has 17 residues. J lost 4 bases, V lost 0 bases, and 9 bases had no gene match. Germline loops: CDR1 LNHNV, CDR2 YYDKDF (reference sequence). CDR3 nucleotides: TGTGCCACCAGCAGAGATTCCCCGACAGGGATAAATCAGCCCCAGCATTTT. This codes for CATSRDSPTGINQPQHF.